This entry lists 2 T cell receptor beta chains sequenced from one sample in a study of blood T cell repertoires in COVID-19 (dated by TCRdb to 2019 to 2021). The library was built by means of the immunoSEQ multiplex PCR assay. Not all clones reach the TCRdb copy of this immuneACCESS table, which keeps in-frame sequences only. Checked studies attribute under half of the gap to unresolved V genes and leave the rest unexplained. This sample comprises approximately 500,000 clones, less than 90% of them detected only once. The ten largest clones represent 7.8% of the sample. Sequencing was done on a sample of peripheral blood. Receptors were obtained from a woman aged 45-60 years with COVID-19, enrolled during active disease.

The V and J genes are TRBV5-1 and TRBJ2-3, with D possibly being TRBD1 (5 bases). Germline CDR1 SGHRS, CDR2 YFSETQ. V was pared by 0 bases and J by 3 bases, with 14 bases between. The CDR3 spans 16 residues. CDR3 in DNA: TGCGCCAGCAGCTTGGAGGGGCAGGGTATAACAGATACGCAGTATTTT. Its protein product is CASSLEGQGITDTQYF.

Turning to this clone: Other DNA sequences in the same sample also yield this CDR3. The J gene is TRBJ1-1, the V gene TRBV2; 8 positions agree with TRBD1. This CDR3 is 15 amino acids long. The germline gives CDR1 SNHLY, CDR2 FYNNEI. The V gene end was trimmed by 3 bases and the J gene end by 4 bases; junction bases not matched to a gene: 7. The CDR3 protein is CASSDRGRGGTEAFF. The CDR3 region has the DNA TGTGCCAGCAGTGACAGGGGGCGCGGGGGCACTGAAGCTTTCTTT.